This T cell receptor beta chain stems from a study of T cell responses to AZD1222 COVID-19 vaccine (dated by TCRdb to 2020 to 2022). With respect to the entire study: TCR sequencing covered fewer than 250 trial participants: roughly 200 given two doses of AZD1222 and 26 given two doses of MenACWY control vaccine. Trial participants were enrolled into age subgroups of 18-55, 56-69 and 70-plus years, which contained about 150, 28 and 57 TCR-sequenced participants, respectively. The paper's findings and limits, for the study overall: The vaccine-associated CD4 TCRs covered the entire spike protein, and the dominant responses fell in regions 160-218 and 743-854. The 56-69-year group was small, and its depth increase did not reach significance, likely because of low power. Only five to seven AZD1222 recipients were SARS-CoV-2 seropositive at baseline, limiting conclusions about previously exposed vaccinees. Reportedly, close to half of the unique spike-specific TCRs recognized epitopes lying outside the regions that are mutated in the B.1.351 and B.1.1.7 variants. Because no day 14 peak-response samples were available, the repertoires could be characterized only after the peak T cell response. After two AZD1222 doses, spike-specific TCR breadth and depth were significantly higher than at day 0 and than in MenACWY recipients. Most participants were white British and females outnumbered males, and the authors suggested that clonal diversity may have been underestimated.

The intended sense of this specimen's time point label: about 28 days (+/-7) after the second vaccine dose. AZD1222 recipients with second doses at about 4 weeks or about 12 weeks were pooled, because spike-specific TCR depth and breadth did not differ between schedules. Samples from vaccinated people were obtained from the UK trials COV001 and COV002, which included a single-blind randomized controlled phase 2/3 trial of AZD1222 (ChAdOx1 nCoV-19) in healthy adults. For TCRbeta chain sequencing, PBMC samples were collected from trial participants at day 0 and at day 28 after the second dose. V has 4 bases trimmed and J has 2 bases trimmed; junction bases matching no gene number 7. Its CDR3 holds 16 amino acids, cysteine through phenylalanine. Just the 48-base CDR3 DNA is kept, in frame starting at base 1. CDR1 and CDR2 were assigned from the germline V gene as SGHTS and YDEGEE. The CDR3 regions of human TCRbeta chains were analyzed by immunosequencing. The authors' pipeline ran thus. Repertoire TCRs were matched against a reference library of SARS-CoV-2-specific TCRs generated with the MIRA antigen-specificity platform. Breadth meant the fraction of unique TCRs that were SARS-CoV-2-associated, whereas depth meant the fraction of total T cells that were SARS-CoV-2-associated. Using the MIRA data, each spike-specific TCR was assigned both to the spike region to which the TCR was reactive and to a CD4 or CD8 class. Log10-transformed breadth and depth values were compared by one-way ANOVA with Sidak's multiple comparisons tests. TCRdb mirrors the immuneACCESS table, restricted to in-frame sequences. Some clones are absent from its copies; in checked studies, under half trace to an unresolved V gene, and the reason for the others is unknown. The D gene and trimming were derived from the DNA, and the V and J assignments and clone size from that table. This sample has approximately 150,000 clones in its table, and approximately 90% of those were observed once. The ten largest clones capture about 3.2% of the sample.

Of note for this clone: It has no known antigen specificity. Base qualities are not recorded, but no much larger clone differs from it by a single base.

The chain couples TRBV5-8 to TRBJ2-5; 11 nucleotides in the junction match TRBD2. The sequence came from an adult who received the AZD1222 COVID-19 vaccine. This sample comprised peripheral blood, obtained 28 days after the second AZD1222 dose. The nucleotide sequence is given as TGTGCCAGCAGCCGAGGACTAGCGGGTCAACAAGAGACCCAGTACTTC. Translated, it reads CASSRGLAGQQETQYF.